The 25 T cell receptor beta chains presented below share a single source sample, sequenced in a study of blood T cell repertoires in COVID-19. This table comes from immunoSEQ multiplex PCR, and its TCRdb copy is limited to in-frame clones, with some not included. The sample carries 65,000 to 70,000 clones, more than 75% recorded once. Sequences were obtained from peripheral blood. Receptors were obtained from a human donor in a cohort sampled during active COVID-19.

This chain links TRBV11-3 with TRBJ2-1; D perhaps matches TRBD2 (5 bases). The CDR3 runs 15 residues. Germline V gene data show CDR1 as SGHNT and CDR2 as YENEEA. V gave up 6 bases and J gave up 0 bases, with 12 bases separating them. The CDR3 DNA is TGTGCCAGCAGTTCGGGGTCTAACTCCTACAATGAGCAGTTCTTC. Amino acids: CASSSGSNSYNEQFF.

This clone appeared a few times. The chain couples TRBV6-1 to TRBJ2-5, with 7 bases lining up with TRBD2. The CDR3 runs 14 residues. V trimming: 0 bases; J trimming: 4 bases; junction bases outside the gene matches: 2. Germline lookup yields CDR1 MNHNS and CDR2 SASEGT. The CDR3 DNA is TGTGCCAGCAGTGAAGCGGGGGAGGGAGAGACCCAGTACTTC. Translated, it gives CASSEAGEGETQYF.

The chain uses TRBV7-2 and TRBJ2-3; 8 bases are shared with TRBD2. Germline values: CDR1 SGHTA, CDR2 FQGNSA. The CDR3 spans 15 residues. With V trimmed by 0 bases and J by 4 bases, 3 bases remained unmatched. This CDR3 reads CASSLATSAADTQYF. As DNA, the CDR3 is TGTGCCAGCAGCTTAGCGACTAGCGCGGCAGATACGCAGTATTTT.

The rearrangement uses TRBV11-3 and TRBJ2-2; TRBD1 matches 7 bases. Looked up from germline, CDR1 is SGHNT and CDR2 is YENEEA. J was trimmed by 0 bases and V by 3 bases; bases with no gene match: 1. The CDR3 is 15 amino acids. CDR3 region: CASSFGTANTGELFF. The CDR3 bases are TGTGCCAGCAGCTTCGGGACAGCGAACACCGGGGAGCTGTTTTTT.

On this clone itself: At the DNA level, this CDR3 is encoded by other sequences in the same sample as well. The chain employs TRBV5-1 and TRBJ1-6; 11 bases map to TRBD1. Trimming removed 4 bases from V and 6 bases from J; junction bases left unmatched: 6. The germline V gene has CDR1 SGHRS and CDR2 YFSETQ. The CDR3 contains 16 residues. CDR3 in amino acids: CASSGQGAMGNSPLHF. Here the CDR3 DNA reads TGCGCCAGCAGCGGACAGGGGGCTATGGGTAATTCACCCCTCCACTTT.

The V and J genes are TRBV29-1 and TRBJ2-7; TRBD1 might be the D (7 bases). Germline values: CDR1 SQVTM, CDR2 ANQGSEA. The CDR3 has 12 residues. Trimming left V 6 bases short and J 2 bases short, with 11 bases between. This chain's CDR3 is CSVGGGPYEQYF. As DNA, the CDR3 is TGCAGCGTAGGAGGGGGCCCCTACGAGCAGTACTTC.

The chain joins TRBV7-2 to TRBJ2-2; perhaps TRBD2 as D (5 bases). Trimming stripped 2 bases from V and 5 bases from J, with 15 bases between. The V gene's germline CDR1 is SGHTA and CDR2 FQGNSA. The length of the CDR3 is 16 residues. The CDR3 sequence: CASSLRAGKGTGELFF. CDR3 DNA sequence: TGTGCCAGCAGCTTAAGGGCCGGGAAGGGTACCGGGGAGCTGTTTTTT. Based on the CDR3 plus reference TRBV7-2 and TRBJ2-2, the full variable domain is GAGVSQSPSNKVTEKGKDVELRCDPISGHTALYWYRQSLGQGLEFLIYFQGNSAPDKSGLPSDRFSAERTGGSVSTLTIQRTQQEDSAVYLCASSLRAGKGTGELFFGEGSRLTVL.

The genes are TRBV7-9 and TRBJ1-1, with 8 bases that match TRBD1. The germline CDR1 and CDR2 sequences are SEHNR and FQNEAQ (reference sequence). The J segment lost 7 bases and the V segment lost 5 bases, leaving 6 bases of the junction unmatched. The CDR3 consists of 13 residues. The chain's CDR3 is CASSLSGGIEAFF. The CDR3 DNA reads TGTGCCAGCAGCCTTTCAGGGGGCATTGAAGCTTTCTTT.

The rearrangement links TRBV7-9 to TRBJ2-7; the match to TRBD1 covers 8 bases. This CDR3 has 15 amino acids. Germline CDR1 reads SEHNR; CDR2 reads FQNEAQ (reference sequence). J was trimmed by 6 bases and V by 3 bases; bases with no gene match: 10. CDR3 coding DNA: TGTGCCAGCAGCTTGTCACGGACAGGGAGGCCCGAGCAGTACTTC. Its protein product is CASSLSRTGRPEQYF.

CDR3 sequence reads: CAWSPWGSGVHNEQFF. In nucleotides, the CDR3 is TGTGCCTGGAGTCCTTGGGGTAGCGGGGTACACAATGAGCAGTTCTTC. The rearrangement uses TRBV30 and TRBJ2-1; 8 bases fit TRBD2. With 2 bases clipped from V and 5 bases from J, the junction kept 11 bases outside the gene matches. CDR1 and CDR2 from the germline V gene are GTSNPN and SVGIG (reference sequence). This CDR3 contains 16 residues.

This clone occurred once. J is TRBJ2-3 and V is TRBV24-1; tentatively, D is TRBD1 (6 bases). The CDR3 is made up of 13 amino acids. V was pared by 4 bases and J by 9 bases, with 13 bases between. Germline V CDR1 and CDR2: KGHDR, SFDVKD. The CDR3 sequence is CATSDSQGDTQYF. In DNA, the CDR3 is TGTGCCACCAGTGACTCACAGGGTGACACGCAGTATTTT.

The genes are TRBV28 and TRBJ2-3, with 7 bases fitting TRBD1. CDR3 size: 16 residues. Germline loops: CDR1 MDHEN, CDR2 SYDVKM. J gave up 1 base and V 2 bases, and 6 bases lay outside the gene matches. The CDR3 DNA reads TGTGCCAGCAGTTTACACCTTGGACAGGGCACAGATACGCAGTATTTT. This encodes CASSLHLGQGTDTQYF.

V and J are TRBV5-1 and TRBJ1-6, with TRBD1 identical over 8 bases. The CDR3 totals 19 residues. The V and J ends lost 0 bases and 5 bases, in that order; junction bases with no gene match: 13. In germline, CDR1 is SGHRS, CDR2 YFSETQ. Here the CDR3 reads CASSLAAGGAGPDNSPLHF. CDR3 nucleotides: TGCGCCAGCAGCTTGGCGGCAGGGGGCGCGGGGCCCGATAATTCACCCCTCCACTTT.

V gene TRBV29-1 combines with J gene TRBJ1-3; TRBD1 is a possible D gene (5 bases). Germline-derived CDR1 and CDR2 are SQVTM and ANQGSEA. The CDR3 covers 13 residues. V dropped 4 bases and J dropped 6 bases, with 13 bases sitting between them. CDR3 DNA: TGCAGCGTTGGGGACTCCGGGAAAAACACCATATATTTT. Its protein is CSVGDSGKNTIYF.

This clone is a singleton in its sample. The J gene is TRBJ1-2, the V gene TRBV6-5; 8 positions agree with TRBD1. The germline V gene encodes CDR1 MNHEY and CDR2 SVGAGI. With 10 bases clipped from V and 7 bases from J, the junction kept 17 bases outside the gene matches. This CDR3 has 15 residues. The CDR3, as DNA: TGTGCCACCGTCCGAACCGGGCAGGGGGCCGGTGGCTACACCTTC. This gives the protein CATVRTGQGAGGYTF.

There are a few counts of this clone. The chain carries TRBV6-5 and TRBJ1-1; a weak D match, TRBD1 (5 bases). V shed 3 bases and J shed 5 bases, with 10 bases lying between them. Germline loops: CDR1 MNHEY, CDR2 SVGAGI. CDR3 length: 13 residues. Here the CDR3 DNA reads TGTGCCAGCAGTTATTCAGGGATGACTGAAGCTTTCTTT. This translates into CASSYSGMTEAFF.

The genes are TRBV5-4 and TRBJ2-3; 7 bases match TRBD1. The J segment lost 4 bases and the V segment lost 0 bases, leaving 2 bases of the junction unmatched. The CDR3 is 14 residues long. Germline V gene data show CDR1 as SGHNT and CDR2 as YYREEE (reference sequence). The CDR3, as DNA: TGTGCCAGCAGCTTGGAGGGGGCTGCAGATACGCAGTATTTT. It codes for CASSLEGAADTQYF.

This clone was picked up one time. The CDR3 spells CASSFSGAWDEQFF. CDR3 DNA sequence: TGTGCCAGCAGCTTTAGCGGGGCTTGGGATGAGCAGTTCTTC. The chain couples TRBV7-2 to TRBJ2-1; 8 positions agree with TRBD2. This CDR3 is built from 14 residues. Germline V gene data show CDR1 as SGHTA and CDR2 as FQGNSA. After removal of 3 bases from V and 8 bases from J, the junction contained 6 bases not matched to a gene.

The chain recombines TRBV30 with TRBJ1-5; possibly TRBD1 for D (5 bases). This CDR3 contains 15 residues. The V gene's germline CDR1 is GTSNPN and CDR2 SVGIG (reference sequence). V lost 6 bases and J lost 0, with 15 bases in between. Here the CDR3 reads CACRESGGSNQPQHF. The CDR3 bases are TGTGCCTGCCGGGAGTCGGGGGGTAGCAATCAGCCCCAGCATTTT.

Many counts were recorded for this clone. V and J are TRBV19 and TRBJ1-2; 7 positions match TRBD1. Germline CDR1 LNHDA, CDR2 SQIVND (reference sequence). The CDR3 contains 14 residues. Trimming removed 4 bases from V and 6 bases from J; junction bases left unmatched: 8. CDR3 nucleotides: TGTGCCAGTAGTACTACGACAGGGTGGGATGGCTACACCTTC. This sequence encodes CASSTTTGWDGYTF.

The chain is built from TRBV6-5 and TRBJ2-1; TRBD2 matches at 7 bases. Trimming cost V 7 bases and J 5 bases; bases outside gene matches: 11. This CDR3 region has 15 residues. From germline, CDR1 is MNHEY and CDR2 SVGAGI. The CDR3 is CASITRLGGDNEQFF. The DNA of the CDR3 is TGTGCCAGCATTACACGACTGGGGGGGGACAATGAGCAGTTCTTC.

The CDR3 loop reads CASSPTGESNQPQHF. For the CDR3, the DNA is TGTGCCAGCAGCCCCACAGGTGAGAGCAATCAGCCCCAGCATTTT. The genes are TRBV5-4 and TRBJ1-5; D may be TRBD1 (5 bases). The CDR3 runs to 15 residues. Germline values: CDR1 SGHNT, CDR2 YYREEE (reference sequence). With 4 bases removed from V and 1 base from J, the gap between germline ends came to 12 bases.

This chain links TRBV11-2 with TRBJ2-5, with a tentative D call TRBD2 (6 bases). The CDR3 covers 14 residues. V lost 1 base to trimming and J lost 2 bases, with 8 bases between them. Germline-derived CDR1 and CDR2 are SGHAT and FQNNGV. The CDR3: CASSLVGGQETQYF. The CDR3 bases are TGTGCCAGCAGCTTAGTTGGGGGGCAAGAGACCCAGTACTTC. The whole variable domain, filled in from reference TRBV11-2 and TRBJ2-5, reads EAGVAQSPRYKIIEKRQSVAFWCNPISGHATLYWYQQILGQGPKLLIQFQNNGVVDDSQLPKDRFSAERLKGVDSTLKIQPAKLEDSAVYLCASSLVGGQETQYFGPGTRLLVL.

The rearrangement links TRBV3-1 (or the pseudogene TRBV3-2) to TRBJ2-1; TRBD1 aligns across 9 bases. This CDR3 region has 15 residues. CDR1 is LGHDT and CDR2 is YNNKEL in the germline V gene (reference sequence). The junction had 8 bases not matched to a gene; V was cut back by 3 bases and J by 8 bases. CDR3 sequence: CASSQQGQGWDEQFF. Written as DNA, the CDR3 is TGTGCCAGCAGCCAGCAGGGACAGGGTTGGGATGAGCAGTTCTTC.

J is TRBJ1-3 and V is TRBV6-1, with 7 bases aligning to TRBD1. Germline V gives CDR1 MNHNS, CDR2 SASEGT. The CDR3 runs 19 residues. Losses at the gene ends were 0 bases for V and 0 bases for J; bases not matched to a gene: 11. The CDR3 region is CASSEANPGTANSGNTIYF. DNA of the CDR3: TGTGCCAGCAGTGAAGCGAACCCCGGGACAGCGAACTCTGGAAACACCATATATTTT.